The entry below gives a single T cell receptor beta chain sequence along with its context. This sample was taken from a study of patients and donors after allogeneic stem cell transplantation. TCRdb itself ran the RT-PCR reads through MiXCR, one entry per CDR3 protein. The sample includes approximately 200,000 distinct CDR3 sequences, more than 35% seen only once; the top ten take roughly 11%. Per germline, CDR1 MNHEY and CDR2 SVGAGI. The CDR3 is 13 residues long. V was shortened by 4 bases and J by 1 base, with 7 bases between the two germline ends. The sequenced sample was blood, either unsorted or a sorted T cell fraction (not recorded which). The receptor was isolated from a human donor who was either an allogeneic HSCT recipient or a stem cell or donor lymphocyte infusion donor (not recorded which). It is not recorded whose cells these are; they may come from a transplant donor. J is TRBJ1-1 and V is TRBV6-5; no definite D call. CDR3 DNA: TGTGCCAGCAGTTTTAACTCGAACACTGAAGCTTTCTTT. The encoded protein is CASSFNSNTEAFF.